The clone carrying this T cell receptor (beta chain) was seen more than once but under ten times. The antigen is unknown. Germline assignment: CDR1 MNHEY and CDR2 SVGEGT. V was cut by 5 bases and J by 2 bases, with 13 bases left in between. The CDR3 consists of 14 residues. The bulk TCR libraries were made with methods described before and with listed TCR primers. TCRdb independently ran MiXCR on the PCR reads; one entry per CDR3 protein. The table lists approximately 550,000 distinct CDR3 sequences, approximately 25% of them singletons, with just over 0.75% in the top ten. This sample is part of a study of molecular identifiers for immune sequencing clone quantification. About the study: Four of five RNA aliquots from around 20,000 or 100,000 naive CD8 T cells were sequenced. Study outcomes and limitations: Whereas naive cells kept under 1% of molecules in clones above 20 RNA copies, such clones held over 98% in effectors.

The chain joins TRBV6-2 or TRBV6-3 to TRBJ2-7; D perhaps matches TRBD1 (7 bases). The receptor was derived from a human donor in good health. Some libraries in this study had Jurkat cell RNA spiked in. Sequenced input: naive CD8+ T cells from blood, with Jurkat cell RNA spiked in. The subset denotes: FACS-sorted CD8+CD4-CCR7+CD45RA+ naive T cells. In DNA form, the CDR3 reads TGTGCCAGCAGTAGGAGGGACAGAACCTACGAGCAGTACTTC. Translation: CASSRRDRTYEQYF.